A selection of T cell receptor beta chains follows, all from one sample in a study of PD-1 blockade in classical Hodgkin lymphoma. Clones were sequenced by immunoSEQ multiplex PCR, and TCRdb holds only the in-frame ones, with some missing. Here the sample spans tens of thousands of clones, 91% being singletons. The specimen was peripheral blood mononuclear cells (PBMCs), collected before the fourth cycle of nivolumab. These receptors originate from a human donor with classical Hodgkin lymphoma. Each CDR3 is given with its conserved first and last residue. Each record gives: CDR3 protein, D gene, V gene, J gene. A D gene is named only where the DNA matches it firmly.

CDR3: CASSRSGDSYEQYF
D: -
V: TRBV11-2
J: TRBJ2-7

CDR3: CASKSVFGQPPYTLHF
D: -
V: TRBV19
J: TRBJ1-6

CDR3: CASRELLRNTEAFF
D: -
V: TRBV2
J: TRBJ1-1

CDR3: CASSNTGDREQYF
D: TRBD1
V: TRBV19
J: TRBJ2-7

CDR3: CASSSRLAIQETQYF
D: TRBD2
V: TRBV7-9
J: TRBJ2-5

CDR3: CASSLRTGGETQYF
D: TRBD1
V: TRBV19
J: TRBJ2-5

CDR3: CASRRTGSEAFF
D: -
V: TRBV6-5
J: TRBJ1-1

CDR3: CASSPSGNTQYF
D: -
V: TRBV27
J: TRBJ2-3

CDR3: CASSLLGVYNEQFF
D: -
V: TRBV5-8
J: TRBJ2-1

CDR3: CASSEVGGSGGKENEQFF
D: TRBD2
V: TRBV6-1
J: TRBJ2-1

CDR3: CASSEASRGRGLSYYGYTF
D: TRBD1
V: TRBV6-1
J: TRBJ1-2

CDR3: CASSQGGIGAALQHF
D: -
V: TRBV4-1
J: TRBJ1-5

CDR3: CASRPTGTVNYEQYF
D: TRBD1
V: TRBV5-6
J: TRBJ2-7

CDR3: CASSGQNTEAFF
D: -
V: TRBV11-2
J: TRBJ1-1

CDR3: CASSMGQGAIAAFF
D: TRBD1
V: TRBV7-2
J: TRBJ1-1

CDR3: CASSRNDRGLETQYF
D: TRBD1
V: TRBV7-9
J: TRBJ2-5

CDR3: CASSLGAGVTYNEQFF
D: -
V: TRBV7-6
J: TRBJ2-1

CDR3: CASSLERGSGNTIYF
D: -
V: TRBV7-8
J: TRBJ1-3

CDR3: CASTDRESPLHF
D: TRBD1
V: TRBV6-6
J: TRBJ1-6

CDR3: CASTEGSNEQFF
D: -
V: TRBV13
J: TRBJ2-1

CDR3: CASTPRGALVEAFF
D: -
V: TRBV7-2
J: TRBJ1-1

CDR3: CASSTGGRPPFPYGQYF
D: -
V: TRBV18
J: TRBJ2-7

CDR3: CASSSGGHGSYEQYF
D: -
V: TRBV10-2
J: TRBJ2-7